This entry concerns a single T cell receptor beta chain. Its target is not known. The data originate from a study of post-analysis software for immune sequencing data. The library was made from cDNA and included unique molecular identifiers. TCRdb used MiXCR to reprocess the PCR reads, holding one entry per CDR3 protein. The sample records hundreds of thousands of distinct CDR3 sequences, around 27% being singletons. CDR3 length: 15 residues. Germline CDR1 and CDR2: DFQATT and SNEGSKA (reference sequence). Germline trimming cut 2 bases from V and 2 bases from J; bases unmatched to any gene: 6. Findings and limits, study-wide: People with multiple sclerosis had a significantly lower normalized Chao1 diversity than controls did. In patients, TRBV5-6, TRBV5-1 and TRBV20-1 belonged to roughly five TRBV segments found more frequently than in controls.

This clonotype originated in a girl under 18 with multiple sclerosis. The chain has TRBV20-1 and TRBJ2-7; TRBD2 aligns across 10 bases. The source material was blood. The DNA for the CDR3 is TGCAGTGCTAGATTGAGCGGGAGGGAGACCTACGAGCAGTACTTC. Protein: CSARLSGRETYEQYF.